These 9 T cell receptor beta chains were all obtained from the same sample, sequenced in a study of CD8 T cells in ankylosing spondylitis. In TCRdb, the 5' RACE reads were re-called with MiXCR into one record per CDR3 protein. The sample records around 130,000 distinct CDR3 sequences, about 6.5% being singletons. Sequencing used blood, either unsorted or a sorted T cell fraction (not recorded which). The receptors stem from a male donor with ankylosing spondylitis or in good health (not recorded which).

There are many counts of this clonotype. The chain couples TRBV20-1 to TRBJ1-1; a possible D gene is TRBD1 (6 bases). Between the trimmed V and J ends, which lost 2 bases and 0 bases, there was a span of 13 bases. CDR3 length: 15 residues. CDR1 is DFQATT, CDR2 SNEGSKA, per germline (reference sequence). Here the CDR3 DNA reads TGCAGTGCTAGACAGGGGCGGGGATTGAACACTGAAGCTTTCTTT. Its translation is CSARQGRGLNTEAFF.

There are many counts of this clonotype. The V and J genes are TRBV28 and TRBJ1-1; D is unresolved. The germline V gene has CDR1 MDHEN and CDR2 SYDVKM. This CDR3 is 14 amino acids long. V dropped 5 bases and J dropped 0 bases, with 10 bases sitting between them. The CDR3 DNA follows: TGTGCCAGCAGTCCTTTGTTAGTGAACACTGAAGCTTTCTTT. Its protein product is CASSPLLVNTEAFF.

This clonotype has a handful of counts. The chain links TRBV6-4 to TRBJ2-3; TRBD2 aligns across 11 bases. V was clipped by 6 bases and J by 3 bases; unmatched bases: 5. Germline V lookup: CDR1 MRHNA, CDR2 SNTAGT. The CDR3 loop spans 15 amino acids. The CDR3 sequence: CASRKTSGGTDTQYF. CDR3 sequence (DNA): TGTGCCAGCAGAAAAACTAGCGGGGGAACAGATACGCAGTATTTT.

This clonotype was seen a handful of times. This rearrangement joins TRBV30 to TRBJ2-1; D is perhaps TRBD1 (6 bases). Germline assignment: CDR1 GTSNPN and CDR2 SVGIG (reference sequence). The CDR3 has 16 amino acids. Trimming shortened V by 0 bases and J by 0 bases, and 12 bases separated the two germline ends. DNA of the CDR3: TGTGCCTGGAGTGTTTGGGGGCGCAGCTCCTACAATGAGCAGTTCTTC. Protein product: CAWSVWGRSSYNEQFF.

This clonotype was detected ten times or more. The rearrangement links TRBV20-1 to TRBJ1-1, with D perhaps matching TRBD1 (6 bases). Trimming pared 0 bases from V and 8 bases from J, leaving 13 bases between. The germline V gene has CDR1 DFQATT and CDR2 SNEGSKA (reference sequence). The CDR3 has 13 amino acids. CDR3 bases: TGCAGTGCTAGAGATGTATCCGGGACAGAAGCTTTCTTT. Translating it yields CSARDVSGTEAFF.

This clonotype was seen many times. The rearrangement links TRBV27 to TRBJ2-7; either TRBD1 or TRBD2 may supply D (6 bases each). The CDR3 runs 14 residues. With 2 bases removed from V and 8 bases from J, the gap between germline ends came to 16 bases. Germline lookup yields CDR1 MNHEY and CDR2 SMNVEV (reference sequence). The DNA for the CDR3 is TGTGCCAGCAGTTTAAAGGGGGGACCGATAAAGCAGTACTTC. This translates into CASSLKGGPIKQYF.

This clonotype was observed at least ten times. V usage is TRBV20-1 and J usage is TRBJ1-6, with D perhaps matching TRBD1 (5 bases). V shed 6 bases and J shed 10 bases, with 16 bases lying between them. Germline lookup yields CDR1 DFQATT and CDR2 SNEGSKA (reference sequence). CDR3 size: 13 residues. CDR3 amino acids: CSAEMGRGSPLHF. As DNA, the CDR3 is TGCAGTGCCGAAATGGGGCGAGGGTCACCCCTCCACTTT.

This clonotype was seen at least ten times. CDR3 nucleotide sequence: TGCGCCAGCAGCTTGGCCCCGACTGGGGCCAACGTCCTGACTTTC. Protein product: CASSLAPTGANVLTF. The chain joins TRBV5-1 to TRBJ2-6; D unresolved. Germline CDR1 and CDR2: SGHRS and YFSETQ. This CDR3 has 15 amino acids. V was trimmed by 0 bases and J by 2 bases, leaving 6 bases between them.

Ten or more counts support this clonotype. CDR3 loop: CASSSKDTQYF. CDR3 sequence (DNA): TGCGCCAGCAGCTCGAAGGATACGCAGTATTTT. The chain links TRBV5-1 to TRBJ2-3; D not certain. The CDR3 contains 11 residues. CDR1 and CDR2 (germline): SGHRS, YFSETQ. V was trimmed by 3 bases and J by 6 bases, leaving 5 bases between them.